The T cell receptor (beta chain) described here comes from a study of cytomegalovirus exposure and HLA in healthy donors. Study-wide context: Among the 398 genotyped donors, 70% to 85% were placed in the Caucasian-associated ancestry cluster.

Whole-study results and caveats: Sequencing likely generated an artifact that appeared as a cluster of highly shared sequence variants. Altogether, 150 to 200 TCR beta chains were recorded as cytomegalovirus-associated.

Germline-derived CDR1 and CDR2 are LNHDA and SQIVND (reference sequence). V was pared by 0 bases and J by 2 bases, with 22 bases between. CDR3 length equals 19 residues. As to this clone: The antigen remains undetermined.

The study ran its PCR with 60 Vbeta and 13 Jbeta primers. Here immunoSEQ multiplex PCR was the method, and the copy in TCRdb shows in-frame clones only, minus some. The repertoire includes 100,000 to 150,000 clones, about 84% of them detected once, and approximately 4% sits in the top ten. The sequenced sample was PBMCs. The sequence derives from a man aged 18 to 29 in good health and CMV-seropositive. V and J are TRBV19 and TRBJ1-2, with a possible D match to TRBD1 (5 bases). Written as DNA, the CDR3 is TGTGCCAGTAGTATAGATTCTTGGGCTGCGGGGACGGCAAACTATGGCTACACCTTC. It translates to CASSIDSWAAGTANYGYTF.